This TCR beta chain was captured by sequencing in a study of early T cells in non-severe SARS-CoV-2 infection. Unmatched junction bases numbered 6, after V lost 8 bases and J lost 4 bases. The V gene's germline CDR1 is SNHLY and CDR2 FYNNEI. The CDR3 extends over 14 amino acids. TCRdb redid the calling of the 5' RACE reads with MiXCR, one entry per CDR3 protein. Here the sample spans some 36,000 distinct CDR3 sequences, 5.9% being singletons. This clonotype was counted ten times or more. V gene TRBV2 combines with J gene TRBJ2-3; 10 positions match TRBD2. This receptor was obtained from an adult who was a healthcare worker with PCR-confirmed SARS-CoV-2 infection or an uninfected control (not recorded which). The sample was whole blood. The CDR3: CASAGLAPPDTQYF. DNA of the CDR3: TGTGCCAGCGCGGGACTAGCGCCCCCAGATACGCAGTATTTT. The whole variable domain, remainder taken from reference TRBV2 and TRBJ2-3, is EPEVTQTPSHQVTQMGQEVILRCVPISNHLYFYWYRQILGQKVEFLVSFYNNEISEKSEIFDDQFSVERPDGSNFTLKIRSTKLEDSAMYFCASAGLAPPDTQYFGPGTRLTVL.